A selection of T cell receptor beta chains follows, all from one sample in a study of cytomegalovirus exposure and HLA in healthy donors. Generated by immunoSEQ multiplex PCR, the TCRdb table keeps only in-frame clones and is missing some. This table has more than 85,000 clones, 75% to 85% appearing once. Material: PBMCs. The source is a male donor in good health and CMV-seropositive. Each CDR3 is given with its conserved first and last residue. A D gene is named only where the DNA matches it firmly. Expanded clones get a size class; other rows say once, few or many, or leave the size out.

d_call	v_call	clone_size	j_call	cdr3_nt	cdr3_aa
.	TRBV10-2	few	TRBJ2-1	TGCGCCAGCAGTGCTGGGCCAAATGAGCAGTTCTTC	CASSAGPNEQFF
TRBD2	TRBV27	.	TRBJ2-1	TGTGCCAGCAGTTTATCAGTGCGGGGGGAGGATGAGCAGTTCTTC	CASSLSVRGEDEQFF
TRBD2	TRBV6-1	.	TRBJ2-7	TGTGCCAGCAGTGACACTAGCGGGGCCGACGAGCAGTACTTC	CASSDTSGADEQYF
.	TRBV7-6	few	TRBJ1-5	TGTGCCAGCAGCCCCGAGGCCCAGGGAAGGTTTAGCAATCAGCCCCAGCATTTT	CASSPEAQGRFSNQPQHF
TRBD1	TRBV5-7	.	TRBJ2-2	TGTGCCAGCAGCCCCGGGACAGGGGCCGGGGAGCTGTTTTTT	CASSPGTGAGELFF
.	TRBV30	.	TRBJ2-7	TGTGCCTGGAGAGCTACCGGGACAAGGGTTTACTACGAGCAGTACTTC	CAWRATGTRVYYEQYF
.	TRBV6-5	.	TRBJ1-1	TGTGCCAGCAGTTACGAGTACAGGGATACTGAAGCTTTCTTT	CASSYEYRDTEAFF
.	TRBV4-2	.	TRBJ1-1	TGTGCCAGCAGCCAAGGGGCGGGAAGTGTTGAAGCTTTCTTT	CASSQGAGSVEAFF
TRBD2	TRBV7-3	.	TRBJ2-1	TGTGCCAGCAGCTTAGCGGGGGTCTCCTACAATGAGCAGTTCTTC	CASSLAGVSYNEQFF
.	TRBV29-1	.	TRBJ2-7	TGCAGCGTTGCCGAGGGTGTCTCCTACGAGCAGTACTTC	CSVAEGVSYEQYF
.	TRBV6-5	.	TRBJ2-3	TGTGCCAGCAGTAAGACAGGAGCCACAGATACGCAGTATTTT	CASSKTGATDTQYF
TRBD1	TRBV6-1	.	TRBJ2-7	TGTGCCAGCAGCCGGGACAGAGTTTCTGACGAGCAGTACTTC	CASSRDRVSDEQYF
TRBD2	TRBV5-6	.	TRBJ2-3	TGTGCCAGCAGCCGGGGGGGCGAGCGGGGGAGCACAGATACGCAGTATTTT	CASSRGGERGSTDTQYF
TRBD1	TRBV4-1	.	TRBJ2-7	TGCGCCAGCAGCCGAGAGGGGGCGCGGGAGCAGTACTTC	CASSREGAREQYF
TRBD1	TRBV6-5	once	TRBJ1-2	TGTGCCAGCACCTTGACAGGGGACTATGGCTACACCTTC	CASTLTGDYGYTF
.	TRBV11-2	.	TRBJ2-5	TGTGCCAGCAGCTTAGGACGGGGTGGAGAGACCCAGTACTTC	CASSLGRGGETQYF
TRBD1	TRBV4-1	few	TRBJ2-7	TGCGCCAGCAGCCGCAGTTTTCCGGGACAGGGGGCAGGCGAGCAGTACTTC	CASSRSFPGQGAGEQYF
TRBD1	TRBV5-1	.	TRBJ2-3	TGCGCCAGCAGCATCGGACAGGGAAGCACAGATACGCAGTATTTT	CASSIGQGSTDTQYF
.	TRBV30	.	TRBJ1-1	TGTGCCTGGAGTGTACAAGTGAACACTGAAGCTTTCTTT	CAWSVQVNTEAFF
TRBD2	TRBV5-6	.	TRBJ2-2	TGTGCCAGCAGCCAGCGACTAGCGGGGACCGGGGAGCTGTTTTTT	CASSQRLAGTGELFF
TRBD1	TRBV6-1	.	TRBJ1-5	TGTGCCAGTAAGACCGGGACAGGGTCAAGTCAGCCCCAGCATTTT	CASKTGTGSSQPQHF
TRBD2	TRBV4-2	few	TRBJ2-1	TGTGCCAGCAGCCAAGGGCTAGCGGGGTCCTACAATGAGCAGTTCTTC	CASSQGLAGSYNEQFF
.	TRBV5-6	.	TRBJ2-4	TGTGCCAGCAGCTCCTTACAGCCGCTAGCCAAAAACATTCAGTACTTC	CASSSLQPLAKNIQYF
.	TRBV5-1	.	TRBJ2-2	TGCGCCAGCAGCTTGGAGAGGGGGAAGGAGCTGTTTTTT	CASSLERGKELFF
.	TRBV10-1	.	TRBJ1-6	TGCGCCAGCAACTGCAACCTATCTGTAATCCTCTCCTATAATTCACCCCTCCACTTT	CASNCNLSVILSYNSPLHF
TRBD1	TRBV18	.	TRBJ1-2	TGTGCCAGCTCACCACCCCGGGGGAACAGGGGCTATGGCTACACCTTC	CASSPPRGNRGYGYTF
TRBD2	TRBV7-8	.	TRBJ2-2	TGTGCCAGCAGCCCTCCGGGACTAGCATTGGGGGAGCTGTTTTTT	CASSPPGLALGELFF
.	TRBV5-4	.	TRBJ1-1	TGTGCCAGCAGCTTTCGGGGGGGCTGGAACACTGAAGCTTTCTTT	CASSFRGGWNTEAFF
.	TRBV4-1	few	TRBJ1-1	TGCGCCAGCAGCCAACAGGCGGGCATGAACACTGAAGCTTTCTTT	CASSQQAGMNTEAFF
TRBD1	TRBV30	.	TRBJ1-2	TGTGCCTGGAGTGCGGACAGGGGGAGATATGGCTACACCTTC	CAWSADRGRYGYTF
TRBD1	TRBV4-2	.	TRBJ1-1	TGTGCCAGCAGCCAAGATCAGACTACAGGGGGCACTGAAGCTTTCTTT	CASSQDQTTGGTEAFF
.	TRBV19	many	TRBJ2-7	TGTGCCAGTAGTCCTCGGAGAGGTCTCGACGAGCAGTACTTC	CASSPRRGLDEQYF
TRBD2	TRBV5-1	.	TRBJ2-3	TGCGCCAGCAGCTATAGCGGGGGGGCCACAGATACGCAGTATTTT	CASSYSGGATDTQYF
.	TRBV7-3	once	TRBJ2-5	TGTGCCAGCAGCTCAGACTCAGAGACCCAGTACTTC	CASSSDSETQYF
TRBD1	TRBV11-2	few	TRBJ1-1	TGTGCCAGCAGCTTAGATAGGGGGCGTACTGAAGCTTTCTTT	CASSLDRGRTEAFF
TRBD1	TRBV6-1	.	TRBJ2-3	TGTGCCAGCAGTGTCGGGACAGGGACGGGTGCAGATACGCAGTATTTT	CASSVGTGTGADTQYF
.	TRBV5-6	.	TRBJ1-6	TGTGCCAGCACCTTTGCGGCGGTAAATAATTCACCCCTCCACTTT	CASTFAAVNNSPLHF
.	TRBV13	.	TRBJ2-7	TGTGCCAGCAGCTTAGGGGACATGCCCCTCGAGCAGTACTTC	CASSLGDMPLEQYF
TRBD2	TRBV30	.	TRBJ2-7	TGTGCCTTATTAGCGGGCAGCTCCTACGAGCAGTACTTC	CALLAGSSYEQYF
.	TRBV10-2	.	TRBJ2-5	TGCGCCAGCAGGGGGGGTAAGGAGACCCAGTACTTC	CASRGGKETQYF
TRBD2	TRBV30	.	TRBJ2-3	TGTGCCTGGAGTAGGGGACTAGTGGATACGCAGTATTTT	CAWSRGLVDTQYF
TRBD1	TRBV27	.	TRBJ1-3	TGTGCCAGCAGTCAGACAGGGGGAAACACCATATATTTT	CASSQTGGNTIYF
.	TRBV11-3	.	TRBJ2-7	TGTGCCAGCAGCTTATACCGGGGGTGGAGGCACGAGCAGTACTTC	CASSLYRGWRHEQYF
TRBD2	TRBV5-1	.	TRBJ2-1	TGCGCCAGCAGCTTGGAACTAGCGGGGGCCCGGGAGCAGTTCTTC	CASSLELAGAREQFF
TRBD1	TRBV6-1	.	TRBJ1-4	TGTGCCAGCAGTGAAGCGCTTGGGACAGGGGCCCTGGGGGAAAAACTGTTTTTT	CASSEALGTGALGEKLFF
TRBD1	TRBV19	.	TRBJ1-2	TGTGCCAGTAGTAGAACGGGGACAGGAGGGGGCTACACCTTC	CASSRTGTGGGYTF
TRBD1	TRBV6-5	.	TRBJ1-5	TGTGCCAGCAGTGGGGACAGGCATCAGCCCCAGCATTTT	CASSGDRHQPQHF
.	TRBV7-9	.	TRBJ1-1	TGTGCCAGCAGCTTAGCTGGACACATGAACACTGAAGCTTTCTTT	CASSLAGHMNTEAFF
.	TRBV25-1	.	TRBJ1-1	TGTGCCAGCGCTGTACTTATTGTGAACACTGAAGCTTTCTTT	CASAVLIVNTEAFF
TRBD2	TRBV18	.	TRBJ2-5	TGTGCCAGCTCACCTCTAGCGGGGGGAGAGACCCAGTACTTC	CASSPLAGGETQYF
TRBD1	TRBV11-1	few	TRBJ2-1	TGTGCCAGCAGCATGACGACAGGGACGACTGAGCAGTTCTTC	CASSMTTGTTEQFF
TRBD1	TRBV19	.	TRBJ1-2	TGTGCCAGTAGGCCGGACAGGATCTATGGCTACACCTTC	CASRPDRIYGYTF
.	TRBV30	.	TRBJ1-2	TGTGCCTGGATCGGTTACTATGGCTACACCTTC	CAWIGYYGYTF
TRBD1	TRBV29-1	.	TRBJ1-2	TGCAGCCTGGGACAGGGGGACTATGGCTACACCTTC	CSLGQGDYGYTF
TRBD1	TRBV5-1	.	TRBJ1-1	TGCGCCAGTAGCCCAGACAGGGGCCGCCCCAACACTGAAGCTTTCTTT	CASSPDRGRPNTEAFF
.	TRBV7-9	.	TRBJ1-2	TGTGCCAGCAGCGTTCAGGGTAGTGGCTACACCTTC	CASSVQGSGYTF
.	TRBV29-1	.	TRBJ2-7	TGCAGCGGTGTGGGCAGTGGGTACGAGCAGTACTTC	CSGVGSGYEQYF
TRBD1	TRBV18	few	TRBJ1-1	TGTGCCAGCTCACTTAGGACAGGCATGAACACTGAAGCTTTCTTT	CASSLRTGMNTEAFF
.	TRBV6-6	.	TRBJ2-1	TGTGCCGCAAGTCTAGCAACTCCCTACAATGAGCAGTTCTTC	CAASLATPYNEQFF
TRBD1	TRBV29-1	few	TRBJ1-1	TGCAGCGTTGGGACAGGGGGGTTGAACACTGAAGCTTTCTTT	CSVGTGGLNTEAFF